These 3 T cell receptor beta chains share one sample of origin, sequenced in a study of radiotherapy plus CTLA-4 blockade in lung cancer. TCRdb's copy holds only in-frame clones and misses some; the assay was immunoSEQ multiplex PCR. The data show 40,000 to 50,000 clones, with approximately 70% seen just once and 8.5% to 10% held by the top ten. The starting material was peripheral blood, obtained from a patient treated with radiotherapy plus ipilimumab. The receptors stem from a human donor with non-small cell lung cancer who had stable disease on radiotherapy plus ipilimumab.

V usage is TRBV5-1 and J usage is TRBJ2-1; no clear D gene. The V end lost 4 bases, the J end lost 0 bases, and 8 bases lay between the germline ends. Germline V gene lookup returns CDR1 SGHRS and CDR2 YFSETQ. This CDR3 has 14 amino acids. Here the CDR3 DNA reads TGCGCCAGCAGCAGCGAAAGCTCCTACAATGAGCAGTTCTTC. This sequence encodes CASSSESSYNEQFF. The whole variable domain, remainder taken from reference TRBV5-1 and TRBJ2-1, is KAGVTQTPRYLIKTRGQQVTLSCSPISGHRSVSWYQQTPGQGLQFLFEYFSETQRNKGNFPGRFSGRQFSNSRSEMNVSTLELGDSALYLCASSSESSYNEQFFGPGTRLTVL.

The CDR3 region has the DNA TGCGCCAGCAGCTTAGGGAGGGCTGGCTCAGGGGGCACAGATACGCAGTATTTT. Translating gives CASSLGRAGSGGTDTQYF. The J gene is TRBJ2-3, the V gene TRBV5-1; possible D gene TRBD2, 7 bases. Germline V CDR1 and CDR2: SGHRS, YFSETQ. This CDR3 contains 18 residues. Trimming cost V 2 bases and J 1 base, with 20 bases left between them.

This clone was detected only a few times. The V and J genes are TRBV9 and TRBJ1-6; 9 nucleotides match TRBD1. The CDR3 is 15 amino acids. After removal of 3 bases from V and 7 bases from J, the junction contained 5 bases not matched to a gene. Germline CDR1 and CDR2: SGDLS and YYNGEE. DNA of the CDR3: TGTGCCAGCAGCGGGGGGACAGGGAAGAATTCACCCCTCCACTTT. This codes for CASSGGTGKNSPLHF.